Below, 3 T cell receptor beta chains from the same sample are listed, as sequenced in a study of blood T cell repertoires in COVID-19. Sequenced by immunoSEQ multiplex PCR; TCRdb stores in-frame clones only, minus some. In the table there are approximately 38,000 clones, around 87% of which are singletons. Sequenced: peripheral blood. The receptors originated from a man between 45 and 60 years old with active or convalescent COVID-19.

In this sample, this clone turned up once. CDR3 protein: CASSLDRPGPQHF. DNA for the CDR3: TGCGCCAGCAGCCTTGACAGGCCCGGGCCCCAGCATTTT. The V call is TRBV10-2, the J call TRBJ1-5, with D possibly matching TRBD1 (6 bases). Germline loops: CDR1 WSHSY, CDR2 SAAADI. CDR3 length: 13 amino acids. The V end lost 6 bases, the J end lost 9 bases, and 15 bases lay between the germline ends.

CDR3 region: CASSLALLAGGAGELFF. In DNA form, the CDR3 reads TGCGCCAGCAGCTTGGCCCTACTAGCGGGAGGTGCCGGGGAGCTGTTTTTT. This chain joins TRBV5-1 and TRBJ2-2; TRBD2 matches at 12 bases. Germline CDR1 and CDR2: SGHRS and YFSETQ. The CDR3 contains 17 residues. J lost 6 bases, V lost 0 bases, and 6 bases had no gene match.

The CDR3 DNA is TGTGCCAGCAGTTACTCTCATGGAGGCGACACTGAAGCTTTCTTT. Translating it yields CASSYSHGGDTEAFF. The V gene is TRBV6-5, the J gene TRBJ1-1, with D unresolved. The CDR3 totals 15 residues. Trimming pared 0 bases from V and 3 bases from J, leaving 11 bases between. Germline CDR1 and CDR2: MNHEY and SVGAGI.